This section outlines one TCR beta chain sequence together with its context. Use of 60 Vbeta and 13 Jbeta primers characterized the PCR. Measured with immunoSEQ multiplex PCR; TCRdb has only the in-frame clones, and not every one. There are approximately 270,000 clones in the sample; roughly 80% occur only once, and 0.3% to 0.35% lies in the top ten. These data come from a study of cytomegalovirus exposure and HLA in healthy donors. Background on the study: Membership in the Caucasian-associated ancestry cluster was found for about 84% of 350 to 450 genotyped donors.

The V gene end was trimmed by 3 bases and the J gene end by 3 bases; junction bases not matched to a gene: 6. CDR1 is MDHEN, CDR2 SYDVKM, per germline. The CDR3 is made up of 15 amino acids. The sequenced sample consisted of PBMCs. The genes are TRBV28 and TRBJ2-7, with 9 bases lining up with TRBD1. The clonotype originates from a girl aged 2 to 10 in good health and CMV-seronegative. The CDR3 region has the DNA TGTGCCAGCAGTTTGGGAGGGACAGGGTACTACGAGCAGTACTTC. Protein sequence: CASSLGGTGYYEQYF.